This T cell receptor (beta chain) originates from a study of blood T cells in healthy people across ages. Concerning this clonotype itself: Antigen specificity is unknown.

Overall study results and limits: Estimates of diversity drawn from one million T cells were considered underestimates.

A second PCR, run for about 7 to 12 cycles, used a sample-barcoded 5' primer plus a J-beta primer mix. TCRdb called the 5' RACE reads again in MiXCR, with one record for every CDR3 protein. The table shows nearly 1 million distinct CDR3 sequences, with roughly 47% occurring only once. Sequencing was carried out using blood. This sequence originates from a woman aged 60 to 75 in good health.

The CDR3 sequence: CAIGFTDTQYF. In DNA form, the CDR3 reads TGTGCCATCGGTTTCACAGATACGCAGTATTTT. This rearrangement joins TRBV10-3 to TRBJ2-3; D call uncertain. Germline loops: CDR1 ENHRY, CDR2 SYGVKD. V was trimmed by 8 bases and J by 2 bases, leaving 5 bases between them. CDR3 length: 11 residues.